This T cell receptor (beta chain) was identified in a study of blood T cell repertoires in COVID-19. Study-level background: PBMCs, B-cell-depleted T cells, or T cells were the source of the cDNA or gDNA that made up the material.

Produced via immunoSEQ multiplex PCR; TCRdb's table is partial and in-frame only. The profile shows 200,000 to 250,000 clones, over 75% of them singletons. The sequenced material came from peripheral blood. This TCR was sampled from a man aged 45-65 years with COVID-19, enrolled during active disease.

The CDR3 nucleotides read TGTGCCAGCAGTTTAGCCCTAACAGATACGCAGTATTTT. Protein sequence: CASSLALTDTQYF. The V and J genes are TRBV28 and TRBJ2-3; no definite D call. Deletions cut 2 bases from V and 3 bases from J, with 6 bases between. The CDR3 is 13 residues long. Per the germline V gene, CDR1 is MDHEN and CDR2 is SYDVKM.